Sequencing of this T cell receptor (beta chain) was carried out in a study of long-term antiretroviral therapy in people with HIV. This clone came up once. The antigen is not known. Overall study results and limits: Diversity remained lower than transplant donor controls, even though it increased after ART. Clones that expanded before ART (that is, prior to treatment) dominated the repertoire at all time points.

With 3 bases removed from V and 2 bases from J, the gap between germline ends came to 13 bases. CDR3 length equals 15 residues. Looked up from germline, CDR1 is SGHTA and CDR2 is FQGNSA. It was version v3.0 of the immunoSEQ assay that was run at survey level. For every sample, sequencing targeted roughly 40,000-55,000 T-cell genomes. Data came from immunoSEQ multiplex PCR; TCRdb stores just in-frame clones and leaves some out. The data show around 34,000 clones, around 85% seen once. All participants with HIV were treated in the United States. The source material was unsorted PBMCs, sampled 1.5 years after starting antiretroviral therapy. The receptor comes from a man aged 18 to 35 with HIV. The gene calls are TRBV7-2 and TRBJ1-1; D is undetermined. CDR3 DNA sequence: TGTGCCAGCAGCTTTTCTTTGGCATTTAACACTGAAGCTTTCTTT. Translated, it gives CASSFSLAFNTEAFF.